This TCR beta chain appears in the sequencing data of a study of OX40 agonist ivuxolimab in advanced cancers. The table came from immunoSEQ multiplex PCR; TCRdb's copy has only in-frame clones and leaves some out. The sample holds roughly 69,000 clones; more than 80% are singletons and the top ten take 5.2%. Trimming stripped 1 base from V and 1 base from J, with 12 bases between. The CDR3 is made up of 16 amino acids. In germline, CDR1 is SEHNR, CDR2 FQNEAQ (reference sequence). The chain links TRBV7-9 to TRBJ2-3, with D unclear. Sequences were derived from CD4+ or CD8+ T cells sorted from blood, sampled in a trial of the OX40 agonist ivuxolimab. This receptor was identified in an adult with an advanced solid tumor such as melanoma, head and neck, liver or kidney cancer. CDR3 protein: CASSLGENTRTDTQYF. The CDR3 DNA is TGTGCCAGCAGCTTAGGAGAAAACACCCGCACAGATACGCAGTATTTT.